This T cell receptor (beta chain) was retrieved from a study of beta chain features in type 1 diabetes. General study points: The VDJ junctions of type 1 diabetes patients carried fewer insertions and more deletions. Possible PCR preference for shorter templates applied equally to patients and controls.

Regarding this clone: What it recognizes is unknown.

CDR1 SQVTM and CDR2 ANQGSEA come from the germline V gene. The length of the CDR3 is 17 residues. Trimming removed 6 bases from V and 6 bases from J; junction bases left unmatched: 13. Expressed TCRB transcripts were sequenced because the entire RNA isolate underwent reverse transcription. Sequencing used immunoSEQ multiplex PCR; TCRdb keeps in-frame clones, though not all of them. The table lists around 250,000 clones, around 68% of them singletons. Sequenced input: naive CD4+ T cells from blood. The rearrangement joins TRBV29-1 to TRBJ2-2; the match to TRBD2 covers 13 bases. The TCR originated in a man aged 25-40 years in good health. The CDR3, as DNA: TGCAGCGTCGCAGAACGACGGACTAGCGGGAGTTCCGGGGAGCTGTTTTTT. It encodes CSVAERRTSGSSGELFF.